This TCR beta chain is from a study of blood T cell repertoires in COVID-19. Overall study: The analysed material was cDNA or gDNA that came from T cells, B-cell-depleted T cells, or PBMCs.

Under the authors' procedure: Reference gene primer amplification gave estimated nucleated cell counts. Repertoires were generated with immunoSEQ multiplex PCR, while TCRdb's copy carries only in-frame clones and drops some. V and J calls and clone size are as listed in that table; D and trimming were resolved from the DNA. The sample carries fewer than 400,000 clones, less than 85% recorded once. Germline V gene sequence: CDR1 KGHSH, CDR2 LQKENI. The CDR3 consists of 14 residues. With 3 bases removed from V and 3 bases from J, the gap between germline ends came to 9 bases. Material for sequencing was peripheral blood. This TCR derives from a woman in her late teens or twenties with acute or convalescent COVID-19. The rearrangement joins TRBV18 to TRBJ1-5, with D hard to call. The CDR3 DNA sequence: TGTGCCAGCTCACCGGAGGGCTTCAATCAGCCCCAGCATTTT. As protein: CASSPEGFNQPQHF. Looking up the rest from reference TRBV18 and TRBJ1-5 gives the full variable domain: NAGVMQNPRHLVRRRGQEARLRCSPMKGHSHVYWYRQLPEEGLKFMVYLQKENIIDESGMPKERFSAEFPKEGPSILRIQQVVRGDSAAYFCASSPEGFNQPQHFGDGTRLSIL.